Below, one TCR beta chain is given with its context. The data were obtained in a study of control samples from healthy donors and cancer patients. This CDR3 spans 15 amino acids. Losses at the gene ends were 5 bases for V and 4 bases for J; bases not matched to a gene: 6. Germline assignment: CDR1 MNHEY and CDR2 SVGAGI. Profiling relied on immunoSEQ multiplex PCR, and the TCRdb table lists in-frame clones only, not all of them. The sample lists roughly 130,000 clones; about 94% were seen once. The V and J genes are TRBV6-5 and TRBJ2-2, with 8 bases fitting TRBD1. Sequencing was done on a sample of blood. The source of this sequence is a man aged 25-45 years in good health. The CDR3 nucleotides read TGTGCCAGCAGTCGGACAGGGCCTTCCACCGGGGAGCTGTTTTTT. It yields the protein CASSRTGPSTGELFF.